This T cell receptor beta chain comes out of a study of blood T cells in healthy people across ages. Whole-study findings and limits: In older individuals, TCR beta diversity per million T cells was lower, falling roughly linearly with age.

PCR was performed a second time for 7 to 11 cycles using a sample-barcoded 5' primer and a J-beta primer mix. All cDNA molecules were each tagged by a template-switch adaptor with 12 random nucleotides. CDR3-containing paired-end reads numbered at least 3 million in each sample. TCRdb reanalysed the 5' RACE reads using MiXCR and keeps one entry per CDR3 protein. Altogether about 1.5 million distinct CDR3 sequences are present, 42% being singletons, with the ten largest covering 7.9%. This clonotype was seen more than once but under ten times. The antigen is undetermined. V was clipped by 3 bases and J by 0 bases, with 15 bases between them. Germline loops: CDR1 MGHRA, CDR2 YSYEKL. The CDR3 extends over 17 amino acids.

The sequencing sample was made of blood. The J gene is TRBJ2-1, the V gene TRBV4-1; D not certain. The source is a woman aged 18-35 years in good health. The CDR3 reads CASSQGRFRTSYNEQFF. CDR3 nucleotide sequence: TGCGCCAGCAGCCAGGGTCGTTTTCGGACCTCCTACAATGAGCAGTTCTTC.